This T cell receptor (beta chain) was sequenced during a study of blood T cell repertoires in COVID-19. Study background: The United States, Italy and Spain supplied acute and convalescent COVID-19 samples.

Clones were read by immunoSEQ multiplex PCR, and TCRdb kept only the in-frame ones, dropping some. Of about 360,000 clones in the sample, 75% to 90% were seen once. V lost 6 bases and J lost 6; bases outside the gene matches: 13. The CDR3 spans 14 residues. The germline CDR1 and CDR2 sequences are SQVTM and ANQGSEA. This rearrangement joins TRBV29-1 to TRBJ2-7, with 8 nucleotides matching TRBD1. This TCR was recovered from a woman aged 60-70 years with COVID-19, enrolled during active disease. Sequencing was performed on peripheral blood. This CDR3 is CSVGPDRGWGEQYF. CDR3 in DNA: TGCAGCGTGGGGCCCGACAGGGGATGGGGCGAGCAGTACTTC.